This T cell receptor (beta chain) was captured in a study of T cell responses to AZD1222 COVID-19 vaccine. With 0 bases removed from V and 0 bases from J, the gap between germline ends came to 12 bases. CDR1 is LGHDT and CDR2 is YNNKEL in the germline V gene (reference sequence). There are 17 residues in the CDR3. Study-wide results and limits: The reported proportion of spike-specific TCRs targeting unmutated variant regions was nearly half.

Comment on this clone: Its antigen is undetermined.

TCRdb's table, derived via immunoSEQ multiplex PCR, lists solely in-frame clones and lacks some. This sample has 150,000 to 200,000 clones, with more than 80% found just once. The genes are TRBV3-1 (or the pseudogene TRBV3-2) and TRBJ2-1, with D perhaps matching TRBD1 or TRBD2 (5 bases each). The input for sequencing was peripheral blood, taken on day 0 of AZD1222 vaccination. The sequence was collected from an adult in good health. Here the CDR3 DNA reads TGTGCCAGCAGCCAAGATCCGGGACCCAGCTCCTACAATGAGCAGTTCTTC. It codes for CASSQDPGPSSYNEQFF.